Sequencing of this TCR beta chain was carried out in a study of blood T cell repertoires in COVID-19. Study information: Samples representing acute and convalescent COVID-19 were sourced from the United States, Italy and Spain. From T cells, B-cell-depleted T cells, or PBMCs came the material, which was cDNA or gDNA.

Participant-given clinical history determined each cohort assignment. Original analysis: Scientists estimated how many nucleated cells there were by amplifying reference gene primers. Repertoires were generated with immunoSEQ multiplex PCR, while TCRdb's copy carries only in-frame clones and drops some. V, J and clone size reflect that table, while D and trimming were determined from the DNA. The sample includes 300,000 to 500,000 clones, roughly 86% of them seen just once. Material for sequencing was PBMCs or T cells enriched from blood (not recorded which). The source is a middle-aged woman with acute COVID-19.

The CDR3 nucleotides read TGTGCCAGCAGTGAAGCAGGGCAGTCCTACAATGAGCAGTTCTTC. Translating it yields CASSEAGQSYNEQFF. The chain carries TRBV25-1 and TRBJ2-1, with D perhaps TRBD1 (5 bases). V was shortened by 2 bases and J by 1 base, with 9 bases between the two germline ends. Per the germline V gene, CDR1 is MGHDK and CDR2 is SYGVNS. The CDR3 sequence is 15 residues long.